A selection of T cell receptor beta chains follows, all from one sample in a study of CD8 T cells in Susac syndrome. TCRdb independently ran MiXCR on the immunoSEQ multiplex PCR reads; one entry per CDR3 protein. The sample has more than 100,000 distinct CDR3 sequences, approximately 96% seen once. Input material: CD4+ T cells from PBMCs. All receptors come from a human donor with Susac syndrome. CDR3s include the opening cysteine and the closing phenylalanine or tryptophan. A D gene is named only where the DNA matches it firmly. Expanded clones get a size class; other rows say once, few or many, or leave the size out.

>NA|TRBJ1-1|NA|TRBV20-1
TGCAGTGCTAGACAAGGAGCAAGGGAAGCTTTCTTT
CSARQGAREAFF
>NA|TRBJ2-3|TRBD1|TRBV6-5
TGTGCCAGCAGTTACACTAGACAGGGGTTGAATACGCAGTATTTT
CASSYTRQGLNTQYF
>NA|TRBJ1-4|TRBD1|TRBV25-1
TGTGCCAGCAGTGAATTGGGGACAGGCAGCGAAAAACTGTTTTTT
CASSELGTGSEKLFF
>NA|TRBJ2-3|NA|TRBV20-1
TGCAGTGCTAGAGATTTCGGCGGCACAGATACGCAGTATTTT
CSARDFGGTDTQYF
>NA|TRBJ2-1|TRBD2|TRBV5-1
TGCGCCAGCAGCTTCTCACTAGCGGGAGGGCCGGGTGAGCAGTTCTTC
CASSFSLAGGPGEQFF
>NA|TRBJ2-6|NA|TRBV27
TGTGCCAGCACTCCGGGACGCCCCTCTGGGGCCAACGTCCTGACTTTC
CASTPGRPSGANVLTF
>NA|TRBJ1-1|NA|TRBV30
TGTGCCTGGAGTGTTCAAGGGGGGGGTGAAGCTTTCTTT
CAWSVQGGGEAFF
>NA|TRBJ2-5|NA|TRBV20-1
TGCAGTGCTAGCCCTCCCTCAGAGACCCAGTACTTC
CSASPPSETQYF
>once|TRBJ1-2|NA|TRBV28
TGTGCCAGCACTCTTGACCCGGCTAACTATGGCTACACCTTC
CASTLDPANYGYTF
>NA|TRBJ2-5|NA|TRBV28
TGTGCCAGCTGCAGGGGCGGAGAGACCCAGTACTTC
CASCRGGETQYF
>NA|TRBJ1-5|NA|TRBV20-1
TGCAGTGCTAGAGATGGGGGCGCGAGCAATCAGCCCCAGCATTTT
CSARDGGASNQPQHF
>NA|TRBJ1-2|NA|TRBV29-1
TGCAGCGTTTCGCCCCGGCAGGCGGGCTATGGCTACACCTTC
CSVSPRQAGYGYTF
>NA|TRBJ2-5|NA|TRBV20-1
TGCAGTGCTATAGGCGGCCAAGAGACCCAGTACTTC
CSAIGGQETQYF
>NA|TRBJ1-2|NA|TRBV11-2
TGTGCCAGCAGCTCCTCCCAGTCTGGCTACACCTTC
CASSSSQSGYTF
>NA|TRBJ1-1|NA|TRBV29-1
TGCAGCGTTGATCGGGACGGGGTTGAAGCTTTCTTT
CSVDRDGVEAFF
>NA|TRBJ1-1|NA|TRBV5-6
TGTGCCAGCAGCTACCCAGGGAACACTGAAGCTTTCTTT
CASSYPGNTEAFF
>NA|TRBJ2-4|NA|TRBV30
TGTGCCTGGAGTGTAGGATCGGGCCCAATAGCCAAAAACATTCAGTACTTC
CAWSVGSGPIAKNIQYF
>NA|TRBJ1-5|NA|TRBV20-1
TGCAGTGCGGGTCGCAGGGCTAGCAATCAGCCCCAGCATTTT
CSAGRRASNQPQHF
>NA|TRBJ2-3|NA|TRBV7-9
TGTGCCAGCAGCACCGTAGGGGCGGATACGCAGTATTTT
CASSTVGADTQYF
>NA|TRBJ2-5|TRBD1|TRBV6-2/TRBV6-3
TGTGCCAGCACCTTCCTGAGAGGGGACAACAGGGGCCAGCGGGAGACCCAGTACTTC
CASTFLRGDNRGQRETQYF
>few|TRBJ1-5|NA|TRBV11-2
TGTGCCAGCAGCTTAGGCGGGGTCGGCAATCAGCCCCAGCATTTT
CASSLGGVGNQPQHF
>NA|TRBJ2-1|NA|TRBV11-2
TGTGCCAGCAGCATCCAGACAGGTATCTACAATGAGCAGTTCTTC
CASSIQTGIYNEQFF
>NA|TRBJ1-5|NA|TRBV7-8
TGTGCCAGCAGCTTAGGTCCCTTGTTCCAGCCCCAGCATTTT
CASSLGPLFQPQHF